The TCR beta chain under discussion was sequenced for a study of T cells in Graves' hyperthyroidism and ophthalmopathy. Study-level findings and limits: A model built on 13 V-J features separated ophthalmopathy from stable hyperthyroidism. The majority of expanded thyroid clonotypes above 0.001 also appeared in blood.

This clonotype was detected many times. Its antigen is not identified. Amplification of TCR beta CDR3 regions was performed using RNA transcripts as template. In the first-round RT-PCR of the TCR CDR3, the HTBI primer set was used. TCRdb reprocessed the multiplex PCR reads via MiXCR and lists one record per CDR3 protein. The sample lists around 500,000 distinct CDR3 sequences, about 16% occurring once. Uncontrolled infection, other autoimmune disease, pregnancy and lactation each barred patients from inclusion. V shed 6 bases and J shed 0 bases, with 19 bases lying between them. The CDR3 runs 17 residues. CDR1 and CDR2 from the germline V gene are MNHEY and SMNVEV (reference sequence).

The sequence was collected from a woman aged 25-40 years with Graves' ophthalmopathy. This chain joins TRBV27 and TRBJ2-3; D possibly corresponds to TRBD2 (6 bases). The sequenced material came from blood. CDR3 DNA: TGTGCCAGCAGGCAAATTTACGGGACTGCGAGCACAGATACGCAGTATTTT. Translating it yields CASRQIYGTASTDTQYF.